The 16 T cell receptor beta chains reported below all come from one sample, sequenced in a study of patients and donors after allogeneic stem cell transplantation. TCRdb reprocessed the RT-PCR reads with MiXCR, giving one entry per CDR3 protein. Of more than 75,000 distinct CDR3 sequences listed, approximately 5.2% are singletons. The sequencing sample was made of blood, either unsorted or a sorted T cell fraction (not recorded which). Receptors originate from a human donor who was either an allogeneic HSCT recipient or a stem cell or donor lymphocyte infusion donor (not recorded which). It is not recorded whose cells these are; they may come from a transplant donor.

The rearrangement links TRBV6-4 to TRBJ2-1; 7 bases are a match to TRBD2. The trim removed 2 bases at V and 0 bases at J, leaving 4 bases unmatched. The CDR3 loop spans 16 amino acids. Germline V gene lookup returns CDR1 MRHNA and CDR2 SNTAGT. CDR3 protein: CASSDMGGSSYNEQFF. The CDR3 coding sequence is TGTGCCAGCAGTGACATGGGCGGGAGCTCCTACAATGAGCAGTTCTTC.

This clonotype was seen ten or more times. The gene calls are TRBV5-6 and TRBJ1-1; no firm D call. From germline, CDR1 is SGHDT and CDR2 YYEEEE. The CDR3 sequence is 15 residues long. Trimming took off 0 bases at V and 1 base at J, with 10 bases between the two ends. This CDR3 reads CASSLVQRENTEAFF. The CDR3 nucleotides read TGTGCCAGCAGCTTGGTTCAACGGGAGAACACTGAAGCTTTCTTT.

In this sample, this clonotype turned up many times. V is TRBV5-5 and J is TRBJ2-7, with 10 bases fitting TRBD1. This CDR3 contains 15 residues. Germline V gene data show CDR1 as SGHKS and CDR2 as YYEKEE (reference sequence). The V and J ends lost 0 bases and 3 bases, in that order; junction bases with no gene match: 3. The CDR3 DNA sequence: TGTGCCAGCAGCTTGGGGACAGGGGGAATCTACGAGCAGTACTTC. Its translation is CASSLGTGGIYEQYF. The full variable domain, its missing parts supplied by reference TRBV5-5 and TRBJ2-7, is DAGVTQSPTHLIKTRGQQVTLRCSPISGHKSVSWYQQVLGQGPQFIFQYYEKEERGRGNFPDRFSARQFPNYSSELNVNALLLGDSALYLCASSLGTGGIYEQYFGPGTRLTVT.

CDR3 protein: CASSPPRTGDTEAFF. Here the CDR3 DNA reads TGTGCCAGCAGCCCCCCCAGGACAGGGGACACTGAAGCTTTCTTT. The rearrangement links TRBV6-1 to TRBJ1-1; 9 positions match TRBD1. CDR3 length equals 15 residues. Germline V gives CDR1 MNHNS, CDR2 SASEGT. Trimming cost V 6 bases and J 3 bases; bases outside gene matches: 8.

This clonotype was observed a few times. The chain is built from TRBV14 and TRBJ1-2; no clear D. The CDR3 loop spans 14 amino acids. V was trimmed by 3 bases and J by 5 bases, leaving 13 bases between them. CDR1 is SGHDN and CDR2 is FVKESK in the germline V gene. The CDR3 sequence is CASSQHLGVYGYTF. CDR3 coding DNA: TGTGCCAGCAGCCAGCACCTCGGGGTATATGGCTACACCTTC.

There are many counts of this clonotype. The rearrangement links TRBV24-1 to TRBJ1-5; TRBD1 matches at 9 bases. Germline values: CDR1 KGHDR, CDR2 SFDVKD. The CDR3 covers 15 residues. Trimming cost V 5 bases and J 5 bases; bases outside gene matches: 6. CDR3 loop: CATSASDRGDQPQHF. The CDR3 nucleotides are TGTGCCACCAGTGCCTCGGACAGGGGCGATCAGCCCCAGCATTTT.

There are many counts of this clonotype. V gene TRBV11-2 combines with J gene TRBJ2-7; TRBD2 might be the D (6 bases). V gave up 0 bases and J gave up 6 bases, with 18 bases separating them. Germline lookup yields CDR1 SGHAT and CDR2 FQNNGV. This CDR3 has 16 amino acids. CDR3 coding DNA: TGTGCCAGCAGCTTAGATGCACCAGGTGGGGGGTTCGAGCAGTACTTC. Amino acid sequence: CASSLDAPGGGFEQYF.

The table lists this clonotype with many counts. The chain has TRBV5-1 and TRBJ2-7, with D unresolved. The CDR3 length is 14 residues. Trimming shortened V by 1 base and J by 3 bases, and 11 bases separated the two germline ends. Germline CDR1 is SGHRS and CDR2 is YFSETQ. CDR3 sequence (DNA): TGCGCCAGCAGCTTGAACTGGGATGACTACGAGCAGTACTTC. It specifies CASSLNWDDYEQYF.

The sample holds many counts of this clonotype. The chain links TRBV11-1 to TRBJ2-7, with 7 bases fitting TRBD2. The CDR3 has 18 amino acids. V lost 3 bases to trimming and J lost 0 bases; unmatched junction nucleotides: 14. Germline CDR1 SGHAT, CDR2 FQDESV (reference sequence). The CDR3 sequence: CASSFSNKASGISYEQYF. The CDR3 coding sequence is TGTGCCAGCAGCTTTTCAAATAAGGCTAGCGGTATCTCCTACGAGCAGTACTTC.

This clonotype appeared many times. The rearrangement joins TRBV20-1 to TRBJ1-2; possible D gene TRBD1, 6 bases. V was clipped by 0 bases and J by 6 bases, with 14 bases between them. CDR3 length: 14 amino acids. CDR1 is DFQATT and CDR2 is SNEGSKA in the germline V gene (reference sequence). The CDR3 here is CSAREQPGGDGYTF. Here the CDR3 DNA reads TGCAGTGCTAGAGAGCAACCGGGGGGCGATGGCTACACCTTC.

This clonotype was counted many times. This sequence joins TRBV7-9 and TRBJ1-1; 7 bases agree with TRBD1. V shed 2 bases, J shed 2 bases, and the junction held 2 bases outside the gene matches. Germline lookup yields CDR1 SEHNR and CDR2 FQNEAQ (reference sequence). The CDR3 length is 14 residues. CDR3 in amino acids: CASSLHRGNTEAFF. Here the CDR3 DNA reads TGTGCCAGCAGCTTACACAGGGGAAACACTGAAGCTTTCTTT. Full variable domain (remainder filled in from reference TRBV7-9 and TRBJ1-1): DTGVSQNPRHKITKRGQNVTFRCDPISEHNRLYWYRQTLGQGPEFLTYFQNEAQLEKSRLLSDRFSAERPKGSFSTLEIQRTEQGDSAMYLCASSLHRGNTEAFFGQGTRLTVV.

The sample holds many counts of this clonotype. This rearrangement joins TRBV7-9 to TRBJ2-7; D possibly corresponds to TRBD1 (6 bases). The CDR3 has 12 residues. V dropped 1 base and J dropped 13 bases, with 14 bases sitting between them. Germline V gene lookup returns CDR1 SEHNR and CDR2 FQNEAQ (reference sequence). The CDR3 is CASSLGDNSVYF. DNA for the CDR3: TGTGCCAGCAGCTTAGGGGACAACTCGGTCTACTTC.

This clonotype was recorded at least ten times. The rearrangement uses TRBV7-8 and TRBJ2-3; 12 bases are shared with TRBD2. Germline V gives CDR1 SGHVS, CDR2 FQNEAQ. The junction had 10 bases not matched to a gene; V was cut back by 5 bases and J by 4 bases. This CDR3 is 17 amino acids long. CDR3 in DNA: TGTGCCAGCAGCCCACGACTAGCGGGGGCCCCGGCAGATACGCAGTATTTT. Its protein is CASSPRLAGAPADTQYF.

Points on this clonotype: It may be a read error: a sequence one base away is much more abundant. The chain recombines TRBV7-2 with TRBJ1-3, with D possibly TRBD1 on 6 matching bases. The germline CDR1 and CDR2 sequences are SGHTA and FQGNSA. V shed 5 bases and J shed 0 bases, with 11 bases lying between them. This CDR3 region has 15 residues. This CDR3 is CASSLTGLSGNTIYF. CDR3 sequence (DNA): TGTGCCAGCAGCCTCACAGGGCTCTCTGGAAACACCATATATTTT.

The sample holds many counts of this clonotype. The chain is built from TRBV13 and TRBJ2-3, with TRBD1 as a possible D gene (6 bases). Trimming took 7 bases from V and 1 from J, leaving 21 bases between them. The germline CDR1 and CDR2 sequences are PRHDT and FYEKMQ (reference sequence). The CDR3 extends over 17 amino acids. The CDR3 coding sequence is TGTGCCAGCACCGAAATGGCCTTACAGGGAGGCACAGATACGCAGTATTTT. Encoded protein: CASTEMALQGGTDTQYF.

There are many counts of this clonotype. The chain is built from TRBV2 and TRBJ2-4, with a weak D call TRBD1 (5 bases). Germline lookup yields CDR1 SNHLY and CDR2 FYNNEI. This CDR3 region has 14 residues. V was shortened by 4 bases and J by 4 bases, with 11 bases between the two germline ends. CDR3 protein: CASSVRQTKNIQYF. The CDR3, as DNA: TGTGCCAGCAGTGTCCGACAGACAAAAAACATTCAGTACTTC.